These 21 T cell receptor beta chains were sequenced from one sample in a study of T cell responses to AZD1222 COVID-19 vaccine. Generated by immunoSEQ multiplex PCR, the TCRdb table keeps only in-frame clones and is missing some. This sample has 170,000 or so clones; around 87% occur once, and the top ten carry about 2.8%. Specimen: peripheral blood, collected on day 0 of AZD1222 vaccination. These receptor sequences come from an adult in good health.

J is TRBJ2-7 and V is TRBV18, with TRBD1 as a possible D gene (6 bases). The CDR3 length is 14 residues. V was shortened by 6 bases and J by 4 bases, with 16 bases between the two germline ends. Germline V CDR1 and CDR2: KGHSH, LQKENI. In nucleotides, the CDR3 is TGTGCCAGCTCGCTGCAGGGGCCCACGTACGAGCAGTACTTC. Its protein product is CASSLQGPTYEQYF.

The chain carries TRBV7-9 and TRBJ1-1, with D unclear. Looked up from germline, CDR1 is SEHNR and CDR2 is FQNEAQ (reference sequence). This CDR3 spans 14 amino acids. Trimming cost V 5 bases and J 1 base, with 11 bases left between them. Here the CDR3 reads CASSPRVQNTEAFF. The CDR3 nucleotides read TGTGCCAGCAGCCCCCGAGTGCAGAACACTGAAGCTTTCTTT.

This clone was found a few times. The chain carries TRBV18 and TRBJ1-6, with D unresolved. The CDR3 length is 16 residues. V lost 3 bases and J 6 bases, leaving 15 bases between the germline ends. Looked up from germline, CDR1 is KGHSH and CDR2 is LQKENI. The CDR3: CASSPPERASNSPLHF. The CDR3 nucleotides are TGTGCCAGCTCACCTCCCGAAAGGGCTTCTAATTCACCCCTCCACTTT. Together with reference TRBV18 and TRBJ1-6, the CDR3 gives the full variable domain: NAGVMQNPRHLVRRRGQEARLRCSPMKGHSHVYWYRQLPEEGLKFMVYLQKENIIDESGMPKERFSAEFPKEGPSILRIQQVVRGDSAAYFCASSPPERASNSPLHFGNGTRLTVT.

The genes are TRBV28 and TRBJ2-5; possible D gene TRBD1, 5 bases. The CDR3 has 12 residues. Trimming took 6 bases from V and 5 from J, leaving 10 bases between them. Germline-derived CDR1 and CDR2 are MDHEN and SYDVKM. CDR3 residues: CASSSGLETQYF. The CDR3 DNA reads TGTGCCAGCAGCTCAGGGTTGGAGACCCAGTACTTC.

The V gene is TRBV11-1, the J gene TRBJ2-3; a possible D gene is TRBD1 (5 bases). Germline CDR1 is SGHAT and CDR2 is FQDESV (reference sequence). CDR3 length: 15 amino acids. Trimming left V 2 bases short and J 4 bases short, with 13 bases between. This chain's CDR3 is CASSLIPQGSDTQYF. The CDR3 nucleotides are TGTGCCAGCAGCTTAATCCCGCAGGGCTCAGATACGCAGTATTTT. The whole variable domain, remainder taken from reference TRBV11-1 and TRBJ2-3, is EAEVAQSPRYKITEKSQAVAFWCDPISGHATLYWYRQILGQGPELLVQFQDESVVDDSQLPKDRFSAERLKGVDSTLKIQPAELGDSAMYLCASSLIPQGSDTQYFGPGTRLTVL.

V usage is TRBV13 and J usage is TRBJ2-1, with D maybe TRBD1 (5 bases). The CDR3 runs 14 residues. Germline V gene sequence: CDR1 PRHDT, CDR2 FYEKMQ (reference sequence). V shed 3 bases and J shed 3 bases, with 9 bases lying between them. The CDR3 region has the DNA TGTGCCAGCAGCTTGGGGCAGGGCTACAATGAGCAGTTCTTC. It encodes CASSLGQGYNEQFF.

In this sample, this clone turned up a few times. The chain has TRBV20-1 and TRBJ2-5; 8 bases are a match to TRBD1. V dropped 3 bases and J dropped 5; count of bases not matched to a gene: 8. Per germline, CDR1 DFQATT and CDR2 SNEGSKA (reference sequence). CDR3 length: 14 amino acids. CDR3 residues: CSASSGQGGETQYF. CDR3 DNA: TGCAGTGCTAGTTCCGGACAGGGAGGCGAGACCCAGTACTTC.

The J gene is TRBJ2-3, the V gene TRBV5-4; D possibly corresponds to TRBD2 (6 bases). Germline lookup yields CDR1 SGHNT and CDR2 YYREEE (reference sequence). V was clipped by 6 bases and J by 0 bases, with 14 bases between them. CDR3 length: 15 residues. CDR3 DNA sequence: TGTGCCAGCACCTCCCTAGCGCAAAGCACAGATACGCAGTATTTT. It yields the protein CASTSLAQSTDTQYF.

V gene TRBV6-1 combines with J gene TRBJ2-3; D gene uncertain. Germline CDR1 MNHNS, CDR2 SASEGT. V was cut by 5 bases and J by 6 bases, with 15 bases left in between. CDR3 length equals 14 residues. The DNA of the CDR3 is TGTGCCAGCAGTCGCGACTCGACCGGGGATACGCAGTATTTT. Translated, it gives CASSRDSTGDTQYF.

This chain joins TRBV19 and TRBJ1-2; no clear D gene. Between the trimmed V and J ends, which lost 3 bases and 7 bases, there was a span of 18 bases. This CDR3 contains 15 residues. The germline CDR1 and CDR2 sequences are LNHDA and SQIVND (reference sequence). CDR3 residues: CASSIGRHRGSGYTF. The CDR3 DNA reads as TGTGCCAGTAGTATCGGGCGTCACCGGGGATCTGGCTACACCTTC.

V usage is TRBV29-1 and J usage is TRBJ1-1; 9 nucleotides match TRBD1. The CDR3 spans 11 residues. Trimming removed 6 bases from V and 4 bases from J; junction bases left unmatched: 0. Germline V gene data show CDR1 as SQVTM and CDR2 as ANQGSEA. CDR3 residues: CSVTGGTEAFF. As DNA, the CDR3 is TGCAGCGTGACAGGGGGCACTGAAGCTTTCTTT.

The chain is built from TRBV7-9 and TRBJ2-3; maybe TRBD1 (6 bases). CDR3 length: 14 residues. Germline loops: CDR1 SEHNR, CDR2 FQNEAQ (reference sequence). The V end was cut by 0 bases, the J end by 4 bases, with 8 bases between. The DNA of the CDR3 is TGTGCCAGCAGCTTAGCGGGGACATCAGATACGCAGTATTTT. This translates into CASSLAGTSDTQYF.

This chain joins TRBV7-9 and TRBJ1-1; D not certain. Trimming took 7 bases from V and 2 from J, leaving 11 bases between them. Germline V gene sequence: CDR1 SEHNR, CDR2 FQNEAQ (reference sequence). CDR3 length: 13 amino acids. The CDR3 is CASTTGVNTEAFF. The CDR3 nucleotides are TGTGCCAGCACCACCGGGGTAAACACTGAAGCTTTCTTT.

V and J are TRBV9 and TRBJ1-1; D remains unclear. The CDR3 runs to 14 residues. From germline, CDR1 is SGDLS and CDR2 YYNGEE. V was cut by 0 bases and J by 3 bases, with 9 bases left in between. The CDR3 spells CASSVARRDTEAFF. CDR3 bases: TGTGCCAGCAGCGTAGCTCGTCGGGACACTGAAGCTTTCTTT.

The chain carries TRBV6-5 and TRBJ2-7, with D tentatively TRBD2 (6 bases). Looked up from germline, CDR1 is MNHEY and CDR2 is SVGAGI. The CDR3 is made up of 15 amino acids. V was cut by 5 bases and J by 0 bases, with 14 bases left in between. The chain's CDR3 is CASSPDAGSSYEQYF. CDR3 DNA sequence: TGTGCCAGCAGTCCCGACGCGGGGAGCTCCTACGAGCAGTACTTC.

The chain is built from TRBV7-2 and TRBJ1-2; 7 nucleotides line up with TRBD1. V lost 1 base, J lost 8 bases, and 7 bases stayed unmatched. The CDR3 spans 14 residues. Germline CDR1 and CDR2: SGHTA and FQGNSA. CDR3 region: CASSLVEGAGGYTF. CDR3 DNA: TGTGCCAGCAGCTTAGTAGAGGGGGCGGGCGGCTACACCTTC. Full variable domain (outside the CDR3, taken from reference TRBV7-2 and TRBJ1-2): GAGVSQSPSNKVTEKGKDVELRCDPISGHTALYWYRQSLGQGLEFLIYFQGNSAPDKSGLPSDRFSAERTGGSVSTLTIQRTQQEDSAVYLCASSLVEGAGGYTFGSGTRLTVV.

This chain uses TRBV9 with TRBJ2-4, with D perhaps being TRBD1 or TRBD2 (5 bases each). In germline, CDR1 is SGDLS, CDR2 YYNGEE. This CDR3 has 15 amino acids. Trimming removed 2 bases at V and 3 bases at J, with 12 bases between. The CDR3 reads CASSVGTTSKNIQYF. The CDR3 DNA reads TGTGCCAGCAGCGTCGGGACCACAAGCAAAAACATTCAGTACTTC.

V usage is TRBV11-2 and J usage is TRBJ2-3; 9 nucleotides line up with TRBD2. This CDR3 is 16 amino acids long. Germline V gene sequence: CDR1 SGHAT, CDR2 FQNNGV. The ends lost 1 base at V and 1 base at J; junction bases unmatched: 3. The CDR3 DNA reads TGTGCCAGCAGCTTAGGTAGCGGGGGACGCACAGATACGCAGTATTTT. Translation gives CASSLGSGGRTDTQYF.

The V and J genes are TRBV30 and TRBJ2-7; 8 positions agree with TRBD2. The length of the CDR3 is 14 residues. Germline V gene sequence: CDR1 GTSNPN, CDR2 SVGIG (reference sequence). Trimming at V came to 0 bases and at J to 1 base, leaving 2 bases not matched to a gene. CDR3 in amino acids: CAWSVGGGSYEQYF. As DNA, the CDR3 is TGTGCCTGGAGTGTAGGCGGGGGGTCCTACGAGCAGTACTTC.

The sample holds one count of this clone. V usage is TRBV5-6 and J usage is TRBJ2-2; D possibly corresponds to TRBD2 (6 bases). The V and J ends lost 0 bases and 4 bases respectively, with 10 bases between them. The CDR3 totals 15 residues. The germline CDR1 and CDR2 sequences are SGHDT and YYEEEE. The CDR3 here is CASSLGPAGTGELFF. The DNA for the CDR3 is TGTGCCAGCAGCTTGGGACCAGCGGGCACCGGGGAGCTGTTTTTT.

Only one count was recorded for this clone. The chain employs TRBV6-5 and TRBJ2-3, with 8 bases aligning to TRBD2. There are 15 residues in the CDR3. J lost 1 base, V lost 6 bases, and 6 bases had no gene match. Germline assignment: CDR1 MNHEY and CDR2 SVGAGI. The CDR3 coding sequence is TGTGCCAGCAGGACAGCGGGAGCGGGCACAGATACGCAGTATTTT. Translation: CASRTAGAGTDTQYF.